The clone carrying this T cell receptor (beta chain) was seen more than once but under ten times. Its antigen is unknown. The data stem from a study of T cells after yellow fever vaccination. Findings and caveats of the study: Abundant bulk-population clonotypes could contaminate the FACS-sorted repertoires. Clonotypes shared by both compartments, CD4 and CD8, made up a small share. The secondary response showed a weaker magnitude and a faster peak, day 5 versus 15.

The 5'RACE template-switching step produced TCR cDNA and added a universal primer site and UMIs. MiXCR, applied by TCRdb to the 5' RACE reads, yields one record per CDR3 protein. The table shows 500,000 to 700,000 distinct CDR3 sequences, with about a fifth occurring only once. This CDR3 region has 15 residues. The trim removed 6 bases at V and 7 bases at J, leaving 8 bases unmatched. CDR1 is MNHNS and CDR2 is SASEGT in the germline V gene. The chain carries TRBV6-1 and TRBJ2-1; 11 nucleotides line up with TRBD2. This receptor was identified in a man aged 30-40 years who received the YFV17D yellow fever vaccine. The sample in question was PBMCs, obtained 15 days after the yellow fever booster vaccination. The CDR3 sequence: CASRETSGRRNEQFF. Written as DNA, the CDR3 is TGTGCCAGCAGGGAAACTAGCGGGAGACGGAATGAGCAGTTCTTC.